This TCR beta chain emerged from a study of post-analysis software for immune sequencing data (dated by TCRdb to about 2015). Study-wide context: Recorded disease courses included relapsing-remitting, secondary progressive and progressive-relapsing multiple sclerosis, with some patients lacking subtype annotation. A subset of samples was prepared in parallel using single-end sample barcoding, then pooled and co-amplified after Illumina adapter ligation. The multiple sclerosis patient repertoires were compared with under 13 previously published healthy control repertoires from donors aged roughly 6 to 25 years. Overall results and qualifications from the work: Significantly lower normalized Chao1 diversity was found in multiple sclerosis patients than in controls, suggesting substantial peripheral T-cell clonal expansion. Several TRBV segments, including TRBV5-6, TRBV5-1 and TRBV20-1, were significantly more frequent in patients than controls. When samples were clustered directly using the F measure, samples prepared in the same batch co-clustered strongly, which prompted a batch-effect correction. The multiple sclerosis patient group was slightly younger than the control group.

The library came from PCR. Sequencer: Illumina HiSeq 2500. To reduce PCR and sequencing biases, unique molecular identifiers were incorporated into the TCR beta cDNA libraries. Per 1 to 10 million input T cells, approximately 500,000 cDNA molecules were obtained, such that each molecule approximated one T cell. The same protocol used for the earlier healthy control dataset was applied to prepare and sequence the patient libraries. Within a given batch, samples were prepared together, multiplexed and sequenced on the same HiSeq lane. Concerning the study's data processing: Raw barcoded reads were processed with MIGEC, discarding single-read molecular identifier groups before consensus assembly and CDR3 extraction. Clonotype tables were post-analysed with VDJtools, and diversity was normalized by down-sampling all datasets to the smallest sample size. In repertoire overlap clustering, CDR3 amino acid sequences, but not nucleotide sequences, were matched to correct batch-related cross-sample contamination. TCRdb redid the processing of the public reads, applying fastp at Q25 and MiXCR, and retained in-frame beta chains. All rows with the same CDR3 protein become a single entry with the most common DNA and genes. The V and J calls, along with clone size, are taken from TCRdb and not from the paper's own processing. The table for this sample lists approximately 570,000 distinct CDR3 sequences; around 47% of them were counted only once. The ten largest make up 1.5% to 2% of the sample.

To demonstrate the VDJtools post-analysis software, TCR beta repertoires were profiled from the peripheral blood of 13 young patients with multiple sclerosis. The multiple sclerosis patients were children and adolescents between roughly 6 and 16 years of age. The germline V gene (reference sequence) gives CDR1 as DFQATT and CDR2 as SNEGSKA. Including the terminal cysteine and phenylalanine, the CDR3 comprises 14 residues. Only the CDR3 portion is preserved as DNA: 42 bases, with reading frame beginning at the first base. The junction shows trimming of 6 bases on V and 6 bases on J, and the gene matches do not reach 5 bases of it. Comment on this clonotype: Its recognized antigen is unknown. No base-level quality is on record; no much larger clone is a single base apart.

This receptor was taken from a girl aged 10 to 17 with multiple sclerosis. Source material: blood. The chain is encoded by TRBV20-1 joined to TRBJ2-1; 13 of the junction bases match TRBD2. The DNA reads as follows: TGCAGTGCAACTAGCGGGAGGGGGGCCAATGAGCAGTTCTTC. Translated, it gives CSATSGRGANEQFF.